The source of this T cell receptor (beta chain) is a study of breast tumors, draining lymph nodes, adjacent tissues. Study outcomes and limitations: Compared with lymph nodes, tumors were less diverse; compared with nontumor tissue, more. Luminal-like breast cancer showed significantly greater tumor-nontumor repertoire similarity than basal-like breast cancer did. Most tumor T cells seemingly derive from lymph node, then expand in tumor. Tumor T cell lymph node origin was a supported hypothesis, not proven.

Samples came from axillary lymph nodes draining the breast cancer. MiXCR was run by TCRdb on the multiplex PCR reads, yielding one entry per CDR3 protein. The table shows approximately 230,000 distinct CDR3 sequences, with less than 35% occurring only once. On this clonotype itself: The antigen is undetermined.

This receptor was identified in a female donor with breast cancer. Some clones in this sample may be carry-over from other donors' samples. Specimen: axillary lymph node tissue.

In DNA, the CDR3 is TGTGCCAGCAGCGGGGACAGTTTCAAACTGTTTTTT. The encoded protein is CASSGDSFKLFF. V usage is TRBV7-9 and J usage is TRBJ1-4; 7 nucleotides agree with TRBD1. The germline gives CDR1 SEHNR, CDR2 FQNEAQ (reference sequence). Trimming at V came to 5 bases and at J to 11 bases, leaving 5 bases not matched to a gene. CDR3 length equals 12 residues.